This T cell receptor (beta chain) was captured in a study of OX40 agonist ivuxolimab in advanced cancers. Study results and limitations: No determination was made of the antigen specificity of the expanded peripheral T cells. Relative to CD4+, CD8+ T cells held more expanded clones on average.

The repertoire was sequenced with immunoSEQ multiplex PCR; TCRdb's copy has only in-frame clones and lacks some. This table holds about 64,000 clones, about 90% found once. Blood sampling was done at baseline, cycle 4 day 1, and cycle 7 day 1. With regard to this clone: Its matching antigen is unknown.

Trimming took 7 bases from V and 2 from J, leaving 15 bases between them. Germline CDR1 and CDR2: MDHEN and SYDVKM. The CDR3 extends over 14 amino acids. This TCR was sampled from an adult with an advanced solid tumor such as melanoma, head and neck, liver or kidney cancer. The J gene is TRBJ2-7, the V gene TRBV28; maybe TRBD2 (5 bases). The input for sequencing was CD4+ or CD8+ T cells sorted from blood, taken in a trial of the OX40 agonist ivuxolimab. The CDR3 loop is CASKAQRKPYEQYF. In nucleotides, the CDR3 is TGTGCCAGCAAGGCCCAGCGGAAACCCTACGAGCAGTACTTC.